This TCR beta chain was found in a study of control samples from healthy donors and cancer patients. This clone showed up just a few times. The germline V gene encodes CDR1 MNHEY and CDR2 SVGEGT. CDR3 length: 14 amino acids. The ends were cut back, 4 bases at V and 8 bases at J, with 15 bases in the middle. Method: immunoSEQ multiplex PCR; TCRdb's copy keeps in-frame clones and lacks some. In the table there are about 92,000 clones, approximately 78% of which are singletons. The sequencing sample was made of blood. This clonotype was sampled from a woman in her fifties or sixties in good health. This chain joins TRBV6-2 or TRBV6-3 and TRBJ2-1, with D possibly being TRBD1 (6 bases). The CDR3 DNA follows: TGTGCCAGCAGTTCTCCCGGACAGAGCGATGAGCAGTTCTTC. It translates to CASSSPGQSDEQFF.